The 29 T cell receptor beta chains below all came from one sample that was sequenced in a study of control samples from healthy donors and cancer patients. Produced via immunoSEQ multiplex PCR; TCRdb's table is partial and in-frame only. The repertoire holds under 200,000 clones, roughly 95% seen once, with over 0.9% in the top ten. Sequencing input: blood. The receptors were gathered from a woman under 40 in good health.

V gene TRBV28 combines with J gene TRBJ1-1, with TRBD1 matching over 7 bases. Germline V gives CDR1 MDHEN, CDR2 SYDVKM. J gave up 11 bases and V 2 bases, and 8 bases lay outside the gene matches. The CDR3 sequence is 13 residues long. The CDR3 coding sequence is TGTGCCAGCAGTTTACTTAGGGGGCTGGATGCTTTCTTT. The encoded protein is CASSLLRGLDAFF.

The chain has TRBV7-2 and TRBJ1-5; D is unresolved. This CDR3 has 15 amino acids. Germline assignment: CDR1 SGHTA and CDR2 FQGNSA. V was shortened by 5 bases and J by 5 bases, with 16 bases between the two germline ends. CDR3 bases: TGTGCCAGCAGCCTCCAGCGGTTGGGCCATCAGCCCCAGCATTTT. It specifies CASSLQRLGHQPQHF.

This rearrangement joins TRBV28 to TRBJ2-5; D not certain. V was clipped by 5 bases and J by 2 bases, with 15 bases between them. The CDR3 loop spans 15 amino acids. Germline V gives CDR1 MDHEN, CDR2 SYDVKM. CDR3 DNA: TGTGCCAGCAGTGGCGGCGGCAGGATACAAGAGACCCAGTACTTC. It translates to CASSGGGRIQETQYF.

The chain employs TRBV7-3 and TRBJ1-5, with TRBD1 as a possible D gene (6 bases). Deletions cut 3 bases from V and 0 bases from J, with 12 bases between. The germline V gene has CDR1 SGHTA and CDR2 FQGTGA. This CDR3 has 16 residues. The CDR3 sequence: CASSLRTANSNQPQHF. DNA of the CDR3: TGTGCCAGCAGCTTGCGGACAGCGAATAGCAATCAGCCCCAGCATTTT.

This rearrangement joins TRBV19 to TRBJ1-1; a possible D gene is TRBD1 (6 bases). The CDR3 covers 14 residues. Germline CDR1 reads LNHDA; CDR2 reads SQIVND (reference sequence). With 8 bases removed from V and 1 base from J, the gap between germline ends came to 14 bases. The DNA of the CDR3 is TGTGCCAGTCTTCTGGGGGCGGCGAACACTGAAGCTTTCTTT. Amino acids: CASLLGAANTEAFF.

V gene TRBV5-1 combines with J gene TRBJ2-7, with 8 bases fitting TRBD2. The ends lost 0 bases at V and 6 bases at J; junction bases unmatched: 5. Germline-derived CDR1 and CDR2 are SGHRS and YFSETQ. CDR3 length equals 14 residues. The CDR3, as DNA: TGCGCCAGCAGCTTGGACGGCGGGGGGCGCGAGCAGTACTTC. Protein sequence: CASSLDGGGREQYF. Combining the CDR3 with reference TRBV5-1 and TRBJ2-7 gives the whole variable domain KAGVTQTPRYLIKTRGQQVTLSCSPISGHRSVSWYQQTPGQGLQFLFEYFSETQRNKGNFPGRFSGRQFSNSRSEMNVSTLELGDSALYLCASSLDGGGREQYFGPGTRLTVT.

This chain joins TRBV6-5 and TRBJ1-5; D unresolved. Germline CDR1 is MNHEY and CDR2 is SVGAGI. V lost 2 bases and J lost 4, with 15 bases in between. The CDR3 contains 16 residues. In DNA, the CDR3 is TGTGCCAGCAGTTACCGAACTGCGGACGGTAATCAGCCCCAGCATTTT. This encodes CASSYRTADGNQPQHF.

This chain connects TRBV5-1 to TRBJ1-2; possibly TRBD1 for D (5 bases). Germline assignment: CDR1 SGHRS and CDR2 YFSETQ. The CDR3 loop spans 13 amino acids. V dropped 0 bases and J dropped 8 bases, with 11 bases sitting between them. CDR3 bases: TGCGCCAGCAGCTTGGACAGCTGGGGCGGCTACACCTTC. Encoded protein: CASSLDSWGGYTF. The whole variable domain, filled in from reference TRBV5-1 and TRBJ1-2, reads KAGVTQTPRYLIKTRGQQVTLSCSPISGHRSVSWYQQTPGQGLQFLFEYFSETQRNKGNFPGRFSGRQFSNSRSEMNVSTLELGDSALYLCASSLDSWGGYTFGSGTRLTVV.

The chain recombines TRBV3-1 (or the pseudogene TRBV3-2) with TRBJ2-5; D is possibly TRBD2 (6 bases). This CDR3 is built from 13 residues. Trimming removed 8 bases at V and 3 bases at J, with 13 bases between. Per germline, CDR1 LGHDT and CDR2 YNNKEL (reference sequence). The chain's CDR3 is CASGEWGEETQYF. CDR3 bases: TGTGCCAGCGGAGAGTGGGGGGAAGAGACCCAGTACTTC.

V and J are TRBV6-5 and TRBJ2-1; the match to TRBD2 covers 7 bases. This CDR3 contains 14 residues. Per the germline V gene, CDR1 is MNHEY and CDR2 is SVGAGI. The V gene end was trimmed by 2 bases and the J gene end by 5 bases; junction bases not matched to a gene: 3. DNA of the CDR3: TGTGCCAGCAGTTACAATCTAGCGGACAATGAGCAGTTCTTC. Its translation: CASSYNLADNEQFF.

The chain combines TRBV28 with TRBJ1-4; D unresolved. The CDR3 sequence is 14 residues long. Germline CDR1 reads MDHEN; CDR2 reads SYDVKM. Trimming cost V 5 bases and J 7 bases, with 14 bases left between them. The CDR3 here is CASSRTDRTEKLFF. The DNA for the CDR3 is TGTGCCAGCAGTCGGACCGATCGAACTGAAAAACTGTTTTTT.

The chain employs TRBV3-1 (or the pseudogene TRBV3-2) and TRBJ1-1, with TRBD1 identical over 8 bases. Germline CDR1 and CDR2: LGHDT and YNNKEL (reference sequence). The CDR3 is 14 amino acids. Unmatched junction bases numbered 9, after V lost 7 bases and J lost 5 bases. CDR3 DNA: TGTGCCAGCACCGACAGGGGTGTGGGTACTGAAGCTTTCTTT. It translates to CASTDRGVGTEAFF.

This sequence joins TRBV6-5 and TRBJ1-5; a possible D gene is TRBD1 (6 bases). CDR3 size: 13 residues. Looked up from germline, CDR1 is MNHEY and CDR2 is SVGAGI. V was shortened by 5 bases and J by 7 bases, with 12 bases between the two germline ends. The CDR3: CASSQTGKQPQHF. DNA for the CDR3: TGTGCCAGCAGTCAAACAGGGAAACAGCCCCAGCATTTT.

The chain recombines TRBV25-1 with TRBJ1-4, with D uncertain. Germline V gene sequence: CDR1 MGHDK, CDR2 SYGVNS. The V end was cut by 6 bases, the J end by 4 bases, with 18 bases between. The CDR3 is 16 amino acids. CDR3 in DNA: TGTGCCAGCAGGGAGAGATGGACCATCGTTAATGAAAAACTGTTTTTT. Translating it yields CASRERWTIVNEKLFF.

This clone was seen only a few times. In nucleotides, the CDR3 is TGTGCCAGCAGTTTAAAAGCCAATTCACCCCTCCACTTT. This codes for CASSLKANSPLHF. This chain connects TRBV12-3 or TRBV12-4 to TRBJ1-6; D gene ambiguous. The V end lost 2 bases, the J end lost 7 bases, and 6 bases lay between the germline ends. The CDR3 sequence is 13 residues long.

The genes are TRBV19 and TRBJ2-5; D gene uncertain. Germline V CDR1 and CDR2: LNHDA, SQIVND (reference sequence). This CDR3 has 12 amino acids. V dropped 8 bases and J dropped 4 bases, with 11 bases sitting between them. The DNA for the CDR3 is TGTGCCAGTTCGAACAAGCGAGAGACCCAGTACTTC. Its protein product is CASSNKRETQYF.

CDR3 DNA: TGTGCCAGCCTTACCTCTCCGCACTATGGCTACACCTTC. Its translation: CASLTSPHYGYTF. V gene TRBV28 combines with J gene TRBJ1-2; D not resolved. The V end was cut by 8 bases, the J end by 3 bases, with 13 bases between. The CDR3 extends over 13 amino acids. Germline V gives CDR1 MDHEN, CDR2 SYDVKM.

The V call is TRBV28, the J call TRBJ1-1, with D uncertain. Germline V gene data show CDR1 as MDHEN and CDR2 as SYDVKM. The CDR3 runs 12 residues. Between the trimmed V and J ends, which lost 5 bases and 2 bases, there was a span of 6 bases. For the CDR3, the DNA is TGTGCCAGCAGTCCTCTAAACACTGAAGCTTTCTTT. Translated, it gives CASSPLNTEAFF.

The chain has TRBV7-2 and TRBJ1-5, with a possible D match to TRBD1 (6 bases). Looked up from germline, CDR1 is SGHTA and CDR2 is FQGNSA. The CDR3 loop spans 14 amino acids. The V and J ends lost 5 bases and 7 bases respectively, with 15 bases between them. The CDR3 reads CASSQWGREQPQHF. CDR3 bases: TGTGCCAGCAGCCAATGGGGGCGGGAACAGCCCCAGCATTTT. Using reference TRBV7-2 and TRBJ1-5 for the parts outside the CDR3, the full variable domain is GAGVSQSPSNKVTEKGKDVELRCDPISGHTALYWYRQSLGQGLEFLIYFQGNSAPDKSGLPSDRFSAERTGGSVSTLTIQRTQQEDSAVYLCASSQWGREQPQHFGDGTRLSIL.

This clone appeared once. The chain links TRBV28 to TRBJ1-4; TRBD1 is a possible D gene (5 bases). Deletions cut 8 bases from V and 7 bases from J, with 14 bases between. This CDR3 comprises 13 residues. Germline V gene sequence: CDR1 MDHEN, CDR2 SYDVKM. The CDR3 is CASQERGGEKLFF. The CDR3 nucleotides read TGTGCCAGCCAAGAGCGGGGGGGTGAAAAACTGTTTTTT.

This chain joins TRBV3-1 (or the pseudogene TRBV3-2) and TRBJ1-1; D is ambiguous. The germline V gene has CDR1 LGHDT and CDR2 YNNKEL (reference sequence). The CDR3 is 13 residues long. V lost 1 base, J lost 13 bases, and 16 bases lay in between. DNA for the CDR3: TGTGCCAGCAGCCAAGCTGGGGAAAACCGTGGTTTCTTT. It is translated as CASSQAGENRGFF.

In its sample, this clone was seen a few times. The V call is TRBV19, the J call TRBJ1-3, with TRBD1 as a possible D gene (5 bases). The V and J ends lost 3 bases and 0 bases respectively, with 12 bases between them. This CDR3 region has 16 residues. CDR1 and CDR2 (germline): LNHDA, SQIVND (reference sequence). The CDR3 nucleotides are TGTGCCAGTAGTATGAGACAGCTCCTCTCTGGAAACACCATATATTTT. Protein sequence: CASSMRQLLSGNTIYF.

The chain joins TRBV29-1 to TRBJ1-1; D remains unclear. Trimming left V 6 bases short and J 1 base short, with 3 bases between. This CDR3 contains 10 residues. Germline CDR1 and CDR2: SQVTM and ANQGSEA. CDR3 loop: CSVENTEAFF. CDR3 DNA: TGCAGCGTGGAGAACACTGAAGCTTTCTTT.

The chain has TRBV27 and TRBJ2-7, with 9 nucleotides matching TRBD2. The length of the CDR3 is 14 residues. Trimming removed 2 bases from V and 3 bases from J; junction bases left unmatched: 2. Germline CDR1 MNHEY, CDR2 SMNVEV (reference sequence). CDR3 sequence (DNA): TGTGCCAGCAGTTTAGCGGGAGGGGTCTACGAGCAGTACTTC. Its translation is CASSLAGGVYEQYF.

The rearrangement uses TRBV11-2 and TRBJ1-2; D gene ambiguous. V lost 5 bases to trimming and J lost 6 bases, with 13 bases between them. The CDR3 is made up of 13 amino acids. Germline loops: CDR1 SGHAT, CDR2 FQNNGV. The CDR3 DNA reads as TGTGCCAGCAGCGACCGGTACTCAAATGGCTACACCTTC. Amino acid sequence: CASSDRYSNGYTF.

This chain joins TRBV12-3 or TRBV12-4 and TRBJ2-7; 7 bases are a match to TRBD1. The CDR3 loop spans 13 amino acids. V was pared by 5 bases and J by 7 bases, with 8 bases of the junction left unmatched. CDR3 nucleotides: TGTGCCAGCAGTGTAAACAGGGGTGGTGAGCAGTACTTC. Encoded protein: CASSVNRGGEQYF.

The chain couples TRBV13 to TRBJ2-7; D remains ambiguous. V lost 3 bases to trimming and J lost 4 bases, with 7 bases between them. From germline, CDR1 is PRHDT and CDR2 FYEKMQ (reference sequence). The CDR3 is made up of 12 amino acids. The CDR3 DNA is TGTGCCAGCAGCTTCCTGGAATACGAGCAGTACTTC. As protein: CASSFLEYEQYF.

The CDR3 DNA reads as TGTGCCAGCAGCCAAGTCTCGGTCTACGAGCAGTACTTC. Amino acid sequence: CASSQVSVYEQYF. The genes are TRBV14 and TRBJ2-7, with no clear D. CDR1 SGHDN and CDR2 FVKESK come from the germline V gene. Trimming pared 1 base from V and 3 bases from J, leaving 7 bases between. This CDR3 has 13 residues.

The chain uses TRBV29-1 and TRBJ1-6; TRBD1 might be the D (6 bases). Germline lookup yields CDR1 SQVTM and CDR2 ANQGSEA. The CDR3 runs to 13 residues. The V and J ends lost 2 bases and 7 bases respectively, with 9 bases between them. Written as DNA, the CDR3 is TGCAGCGTTGAATTGGGGGCCAATTCACCCCTCCACTTT. This sequence encodes CSVELGANSPLHF.